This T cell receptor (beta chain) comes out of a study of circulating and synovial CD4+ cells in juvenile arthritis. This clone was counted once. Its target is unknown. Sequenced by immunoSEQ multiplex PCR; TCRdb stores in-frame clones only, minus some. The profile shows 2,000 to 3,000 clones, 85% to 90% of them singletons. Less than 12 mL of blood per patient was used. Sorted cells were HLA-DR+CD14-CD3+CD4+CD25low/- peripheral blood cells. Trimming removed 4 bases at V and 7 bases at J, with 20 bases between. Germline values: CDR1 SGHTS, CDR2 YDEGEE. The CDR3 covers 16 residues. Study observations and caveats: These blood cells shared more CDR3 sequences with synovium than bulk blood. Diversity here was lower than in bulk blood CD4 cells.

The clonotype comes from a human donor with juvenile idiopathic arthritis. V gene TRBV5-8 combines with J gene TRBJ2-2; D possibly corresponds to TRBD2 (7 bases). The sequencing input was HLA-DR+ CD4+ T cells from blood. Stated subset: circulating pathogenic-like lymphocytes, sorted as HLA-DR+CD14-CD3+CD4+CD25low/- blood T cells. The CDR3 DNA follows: TGTGCCAGCAGCGTCCCGGACAGACTAGCCTACGGGGAGCTGTTTTTT. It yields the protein CASSVPDRLAYGELFF.